Listed here are 8 T cell receptor beta chains from one sample, sequenced in a study of identical twins. Using its own MiXCR run on the 5' RACE reads, TCRdb lists one record per CDR3 protein. The data show roughly 700,000 distinct CDR3 sequences, more than 6.5% seen once. These same data were also listed under a study on yellow fever vaccine responses in identical twins.

What was sequenced was PBMCs. The receptors originated from a woman aged 18-29 years in good health.

This clonotype was counted a single time. One junction end does not reproduce the germline sequence, and a read error may be involved. V usage is TRBV24-1 and J usage is TRBJ2-1; 9 bases align to TRBD2. The length of the CDR3 is 15 residues. CDR1 is KGHDR and CDR2 is SFDVKD in the germline V gene. The CDR3 loop reads CPTRDSGGSYNEQFF. In DNA, the CDR3 is TGTCCCACCAGAGATAGCGGGGGCTCCTACAATGAGCAGTTCTTC.

This clonotype has at least ten counts. The chain carries TRBV27 and TRBJ2-1, with 7 bases identical to TRBD2. The CDR3 spans 15 residues. Germline loops: CDR1 MNHEY, CDR2 SMNVEV (reference sequence). V was clipped by 6 bases and J by 3 bases; unmatched bases: 8. In nucleotides, the CDR3 is TGTGCCAGCAGCCAAATGGGGGGGAACTACAATGAGCAGTTCTTC. Translation gives CASSQMGGNYNEQFF.

This clonotype was observed a handful of times. V and J are TRBV10-3 and TRBJ2-7; D possibly matches TRBD1 or TRBD2 (5 bases each). Trimming cost V 4 bases and J 4 bases, with 20 bases left between them. Looked up from germline, CDR1 is ENHRY and CDR2 is SYGVKD. The CDR3 runs to 16 residues. CDR3 sequence: CAISGIGTSLRYEQYF. Written as DNA, the CDR3 is TGTGCCATCAGTGGGATCGGGACCAGCCTTAGGTACGAGCAGTACTTC.

The rearrangement links TRBV5-1 to TRBJ2-7; D ambiguous. V shed 2 bases and J shed 5 bases, with 17 bases lying between them. Germline CDR1 and CDR2: SGHRS and YFSETQ. The CDR3 spans 15 residues. CDR3 sequence reads: CASSFGLMGDNEQYF. The CDR3 coding sequence is TGCGCCAGCAGCTTCGGGCTAATGGGCGACAACGAGCAGTACTTC.

This sequence joins TRBV4-2 and TRBJ2-2; no reliable D call. Germline V gene sequence: CDR1 LGHNA, CDR2 YNFKEQ. The V end was cut by 1 base, the J end by 7 bases, with 7 bases between. The CDR3 contains 13 residues. In DNA, the CDR3 is TGTGCCAGCAGCCAAGGGGGTATCGGGGAGCTGTTTTTT. This encodes CASSQGGIGELFF.

In this sample, this clonotype turned up a few times. The gene calls are TRBV7-2 and TRBJ2-1; the match to TRBD2 covers 8 bases. The ends lost 0 bases at V and 8 bases at J; junction bases unmatched: 3. The CDR3 length is 14 residues. CDR1 SGHTA and CDR2 FQGNSA come from the germline V gene. The CDR3 DNA is TGTGCCAGCAGCTTAGCGGCGGGGGGCTATGAGCAGTTCTTC. Its protein product is CASSLAAGGYEQFF.

This clonotype was recorded many times. The V call is TRBV15, the J call TRBJ2-3; D possibly matches TRBD1 or TRBD2 (6 bases each). Germline V gives CDR1 LNHNV, CDR2 YYDKDF (reference sequence). Trimming stripped 0 bases from V and 0 bases from J, with 16 bases between. The CDR3 runs to 18 residues. The chain's CDR3 is CATSRDRGRGPSTDTQYF. DNA of the CDR3: TGTGCCACCAGCAGAGACCGGGGGCGGGGTCCCAGCACAGATACGCAGTATTTT.

The V and J genes are TRBV30 and TRBJ2-3; D assignment may be TRBD1 or TRBD2 (5 bases each). Trimming left V 2 bases short and J 8 bases short, with 14 bases between. The CDR3 extends over 13 amino acids. From germline, CDR1 is GTSNPN and CDR2 SVGIG (reference sequence). CDR3 protein: CAWSFVPRGTQYF. CDR3 bases: TGTGCCTGGAGTTTTGTTCCGAGGGGTACGCAGTATTTT.